Below, 12 T cell receptor beta chains from the same sample are listed, as sequenced in a study of blood T cells in healthy people across ages. Combining a sample-barcoded 5' primer with a J-beta primer mix, a second PCR ran for about 6 to 12 cycles. TCRdb re-analysed the 5' RACE reads in MiXCR, keeping a single row per CDR3 protein. Among 730,000 or so distinct CDR3 sequences, 40% to 50% were seen once, and the ten largest hold approximately 31%. The specimen was blood. The receptor set was obtained from a man of 80 years or more in good health.

This rearrangement joins TRBV7-9 to TRBJ2-1; TRBD2 might be the D (6 bases). The CDR3 runs 14 residues. Germline CDR1 is SEHNR and CDR2 is FQNEAQ (reference sequence). The CDR3 loop reads CASAAGTGEDEQFF. The CDR3 nucleotides read TGTGCTTCAGCGGCGGGGACTGGGGAGGATGAGCAGTTCTTC.

On this clonotype: One end of the junction varies from germline; a read error may be responsible. This chain joins TRBV7-3 and TRBJ2-1, with 11 bases fitting TRBD2. From germline, CDR1 is SGHTA and CDR2 FQGTGA. This CDR3 spans 16 amino acids. CDR3 nucleotides: TGTGCCAGCGCCCTTGGCGGGACTAGCGGCTACGATGAGCAGTTCTTC. Translating gives CASALGGTSGYDEQFF.

The genes are TRBV6-1 and TRBJ2-7, with D unclear. Trimming left V 4 bases short and J 0 bases short, with 10 bases between. The germline CDR1 and CDR2 sequences are MNHNS and SASEGT. There are 14 residues in the CDR3. The CDR3 DNA is TGTGCCAGCAGTGTAACGGAGAGCTCCTACGAGCAGTACTTC. As protein: CASSVTESSYEQYF.

Comment on this clonotype: The junction departs from germline at one end; a sequencing error may be responsible. The chain links TRBV24-1 to TRBJ2-5; 10 bases agree with TRBD2. Germline assignment: CDR1 KGHDR and CDR2 SFDVKD. CDR3 length equals 16 residues. The CDR3 loop is CATGDDTTSGLETQYF. The CDR3 DNA follows: TGTGCCACCGGTGATGATACGACTAGCGGGTTAGAGACCCAGTACTTC.

The rearrangement uses TRBV4-2 and TRBJ2-4; TRBD2 agrees at 11 bases. The V segment lost 4 bases and the J segment 5 bases; nucleotides outside the gene matches: 7. CDR3 length: 16 residues. Germline CDR1 LGHNA, CDR2 YNFKEQ. The CDR3 DNA is TGTGCCAGCAGCCGCAAACTAGCGGGAGCAGAAAACATTCAGTACTTC. Encoded protein: CASSRKLAGAENIQYF.

This clonotype was seen a handful of times. CDR3 DNA: TGTGCCACTCGGGCAGGGGGGCTAGGAGGCTACACCTTC. It encodes CATRAGGLGGYTF. The V gene is TRBV4-2, the J gene TRBJ1-2; 7 bases agree with TRBD1. CDR3 length: 13 amino acids. Germline V gene lookup returns CDR1 LGHNA and CDR2 YNFKEQ. J gave up 8 bases and V 10 bases, and 13 bases lay outside the gene matches.

A few counts support this clonotype. The gene calls are TRBV27 and TRBJ2-5; 8 nucleotides agree with TRBD2. V dropped 6 bases and J dropped 2; count of bases not matched to a gene: 5. Germline V gene sequence: CDR1 MNHEY, CDR2 SMNVEV (reference sequence). This CDR3 region has 14 residues. As DNA, the CDR3 is TGTGCCAGCAGGGGACTAGGGAAACAAGAGACCCAGTACTTC. This codes for CASRGLGKQETQYF.

The J gene is TRBJ2-7, the V gene TRBV5-1; TRBD1 matches at 7 bases. Germline trimming cut 0 bases from V and 2 bases from J; bases unmatched to any gene: 8. This CDR3 contains 16 residues. CDR1 SGHRS and CDR2 YFSETQ come from the germline V gene. The CDR3 here is CASSLAWDRSTYEQYF. The CDR3 DNA sequence: TGCGCCAGCAGCTTGGCCTGGGACAGATCTACCTACGAGCAGTACTTC.

This clonotype has ten or more counts. This sequence joins TRBV7-6 and TRBJ2-7, with D maybe TRBD2 (5 bases). This CDR3 is 12 amino acids long. Per germline, CDR1 SGHVS and CDR2 FNYEAQ. V shed 7 bases and J shed 4 bases, with 11 bases lying between them. CDR3 residues: CASTSTNYEQYF. DNA of the CDR3: TGTGCCAGCACCTCGACTAATTACGAGCAGTACTTC.

The chain has TRBV7-9 and TRBJ1-1; no clear D. This CDR3 spans 14 amino acids. Trimming cost V 1 base and J 5 bases, with 11 bases left between them. CDR1 SEHNR and CDR2 FQNEAQ come from the germline V gene (reference sequence). The CDR3 coding sequence is TGTGCCAGCAGCTTAGAGGTTCGGCCGACTGAAGCTTTCTTT. Amino acid sequence: CASSLEVRPTEAFF.

Concerning this clonotype itself: In this CDR3 the conserved last residue, phenylalanine or tryptophan, is missing, so a read error is likely. Because the CDR3's place on the DNA is in doubt, the DNA is left out and the CDR3 is given as listed by TCRdb. J is TRBJ2-7 and V is TRBV3-1. The CDR3 is made up of 13 amino acids, end residues included. Germline lookup yields CDR1 LGHDT and CDR2 YNNKEL (reference sequence). CDR3 amino acids: CASSQDSLLRAVL.

The chain is built from TRBV6-5 and TRBJ2-4; either TRBD1 or TRBD2 may supply D (5 bases each). Trimming took off 0 bases at V and 13 bases at J, with 16 bases between the two ends. This CDR3 comprises 14 residues. CDR1 is MNHEY, CDR2 SVGAGI, per germline. CDR3 protein: CASSYSGVGVEQYF. Here the CDR3 DNA reads TGTGCCAGCAGTTACTCCGGGGTAGGGGTTGAGCAGTACTTC.